This T cell receptor beta chain was documented in a study of T cell responses to AZD1222 COVID-19 vaccine (dated by TCRdb to about 2021). Notes on the research overall: TCR sequencing covered some 240 trial participants: nearly 210 given two doses of AZD1222 and some 25 given two doses of MenACWY control vaccine. Trial participants were enrolled by age into 18-55, 56-69 and 70-plus year subgroups, with 148, 28 and 57 TCR-sequenced participants respectively.

The CDR3 regions of human TCRbeta chains were analyzed by immunosequencing. The paper's processing steps were these. Repertoire TCRs were checked for matches against a reference library of SARS-CoV-2-specific TCRs that had been generated using the MIRA antigen-specificity platform. Breadth was defined as the fraction of unique TCRs that were SARS-CoV-2-associated. Depth was defined as the fraction of total T cells that were SARS-CoV-2-associated. Each spike-specific TCR was assigned to its reactive spike region and to a CD4 or CD8 class using the MIRA data. Log10-transformed breadth and depth values were compared by one-way ANOVA with Sidak's multiple comparisons tests. The table comes from immuneACCESS by way of TCRdb, which keeps in-frame sequences with V and J called. Part of the clones is missing from these tables; in studies checked, under half for an unresolved V gene and the rest for unknown reasons. V, J and clone size are taken as reported in that table, and D and trimming were inferred from the DNA itself. The sample profile shows 160,000 or so clones; about 92% of them were found once. The ten largest clones capture around 0.99% of the sample.

The intended sense of this specimen's time point label: about 28 days (+/-7) after the second vaccine dose. AZD1222 recipients with second doses at about 4 weeks or about 12 weeks were pooled, because spike-specific TCR depth and breadth did not differ between schedules. Samples from vaccinated people were obtained from the UK trials COV001 and COV002, which included a single-blind randomized controlled phase 2/3 trial of AZD1222 (ChAdOx1 nCoV-19) in healthy adults. For TCRbeta chain sequencing, PBMC samples from trial participants were taken at day 0 and at day 28 after the second dose. Paper-wide results and their limitations: A significant rise in spike-specific TCR breadth and depth was observed after two AZD1222 doses relative to day 0 and relative to MenACWY recipients. The 56-69-year group was small, and its depth increase did not reach significance, likely because of low power. Nearly half of unique spike-specific TCRs reportedly recognized epitopes outside regions mutated in the B.1.351 and B.1.1.7 variants. Only five or six AZD1222 recipients were SARS-CoV-2 seropositive at baseline, limiting conclusions about previously exposed vaccinees. Participants were mostly white British and included more females than males, and it was suggested by the authors that clonal diversity may have been underestimated. Because no day 14 peak-response samples were available, the repertoires could be characterized only after the peak T cell response. The vaccine-associated CD4 TCRs covered the entire spike protein, and the dominant responses fell in regions 160-218 and 743-854.

This clone is a singleton in its sample. The antigen it binds to is not known. Base qualities were left out, and no much larger clone turns up one base away. V is shortened by 2 bases, J by 8 bases, and the region joining them spans 15 bases. The CDR3 sequence holds 15 residues, the cysteine and phenylalanine included. Of all the DNA, just the CDR3 is kept, 45 bases in frame from base 1. The CDR1 and CDR2 encoded by the germline V gene are SGHVS and FNYEAQ. The sequence is built from TRBV7-6 and TRBJ1-4, and perhaps TRBD1 as D gene, on 6 matching bases. Sequencing was performed on peripheral blood, taken 28 days after the second AZD1222 dose. The clonotype originates from an adult who received the AZD1222 COVID-19 vaccine. The DNA reads TGTGCCAGCAGCTTAAGCAGGGGATGGGAGGAAAAACTGTTTTTT. This is translated as CASSLSRGWEEKLFF.